The clone carrying this T cell receptor beta chain occurred many times. The antigen is undetermined. Sorting captured naive CD8 T cells as CD8+CD4-CCR7+CD45RA+. This record belongs to a study of molecular identifiers for immune sequencing clone quantification. Study-level findings and limits: In a background of around 920,000 naive cells, spiked Jurkat TCR RNA from one cell was reportedly detectable.

Previously published methods and listed TCR primers were used for the bulk TCR libraries. TCRdb independently ran MiXCR on the PCR reads; one entry per CDR3 protein. Of under 650,000 distinct CDR3 sequences listed, around 20% are singletons. The CDR3 has 13 amino acids. Trimming left V 2 bases short and J 8 bases short, with 9 bases between. Germline CDR1 MNHEY, CDR2 SVGAGI. This chain joins TRBV6-5 and TRBJ2-2; no clear D gene. Material: naive CD8+ T cells from blood, with Jurkat cell RNA spiked in. Subset: FACS-sorted CD8+CD4-CCR7+CD45RA+ naive T cells. The source of this sequence is a human donor in good health. Some libraries in this study had Jurkat cell RNA spiked in. CDR3 sequence reads: CASSYGFPGELFF. For the CDR3, the DNA is TGTGCCAGCAGTTACGGGTTTCCGGGGGAGCTGTTTTTT.